This T cell receptor beta chain was documented in a study of blood T cell repertoires in COVID-19. About the research overall: The United States, Italy and Spain were the sources of the acute and convalescent COVID-19 samples.

Some clones are missing from TCRdb's copy, which holds only in-frame ones; the method was immunoSEQ multiplex PCR. Here the sample spans about 440,000 clones, about 91% being singletons. J was trimmed by 4 bases and V by 5 bases; bases with no gene match: 8. The CDR3 contains 15 residues. CDR1 MNHEY and CDR2 SMNVEV come from the germline V gene (reference sequence). This TCR was recovered from a woman between 45 and 65 years old with COVID-19, enrolled during active disease. The sequenced sample consisted of peripheral blood. This chain links TRBV27 with TRBJ2-3; 8 nucleotides line up with TRBD2. CDR3 residues: CASSLWGGGPDTQYF. The CDR3, as DNA: TGTGCCAGCAGTCTTTGGGGCGGGGGGCCAGATACGCAGTATTTT.